This is a list of T cell receptor beta chains from one sample in a study of T cell responses to AZD1222 COVID-19 vaccine. The assay was immunoSEQ multiplex PCR, and TCRdb's table has in-frame clones only and misses some. The sample consists of about 100,000 clones, more than 70% of them appearing once. Specimen: peripheral blood, collected on day 0 of AZD1222 vaccination. These receptors all stem from an adult in good health. Both conserved end residues are part of each CDR3. A D gene is named only where the DNA matches it firmly.

TRBV24-1,TRBD1,TRBJ2-5,TGTGCCACCAGTGCCTGGGACAGCAGTGAGACCCAGTACTTC,CATSAWDSSETQYF
TRBV15,NA,TRBJ1-1,TGTGCCACCAGCACCCACTCGAACACTGAAGCTTTCTTT,CATSTHSNTEAFF
TRBV12-3/TRBV12-4,NA,TRBJ2-7,TGTGCCAGCAGTTCTGTTAGACCCGAGCAGTACTTC,CASSSVRPEQYF
TRBV7-8,NA,TRBJ2-2,TGTGCCAGCAGAGGCGGGGATAACACCGGGGAGCTGTTTTTT,CASRGGDNTGELFF
TRBV27,NA,TRBJ1-1,TGTGCCAGCAGTTTCGCTGGGGCGAGGACTGAAGCTTTCTTT,CASSFAGARTEAFF
TRBV18,NA,TRBJ1-5,TGTGCCAGCTCAGCTAGACACGATCAGCCCCAGCATTTT,CASSARHDQPQHF
TRBV4-2,NA,TRBJ1-1,TGTGCCAGCAGCCAAGATCCAGGGTCCACTGAAGCTTTCTTT,CASSQDPGSTEAFF
TRBV19,NA,TRBJ1-4,TGTGCCAGTAGCCCGTCGGACGGAAAACTGTTTTTT,CASSPSDGKLFF
TRBV9,TRBD1,TRBJ2-5,TGTGCCAGCAGCCCAGGCAGGAGGACAGGGGCCCAAGAGACCCAGTACTTC,CASSPGRRTGAQETQYF
TRBV7-9,NA,TRBJ1-3,TGTGCCAGCAGCTCCTGGGTCCGTGTGGGAAACACCATATATTTT,CASSSWVRVGNTIYF
TRBV20-1,NA,TRBJ1-2,TGCAGTGCTCCCGAACGGAGGCACACCTTC,CSAPERRHTF
TRBV29-1,NA,TRBJ2-5,TGCAGCGTTGAAGAGGATTGGGGTCGAGAGACCCAGTACTTC,CSVEEDWGRETQYF
TRBV24-1,TRBD1,TRBJ2-2,TGTGCCACCAGTGATTCTACCGGGACAGGGCCCGGGGAGCTGTTTTTT,CATSDSTGTGPGELFF
TRBV9,NA,TRBJ1-1,TGTGCCAGCAGCGTAGAGGTGGGGAGTGAAGCTTTCTTT,CASSVEVGSEAFF
TRBV6-5,NA,TRBJ1-1,TGTGCCAGCAGGCAACAGGGTTCGAACACTGAAGCTTTCTTT,CASRQQGSNTEAFF
TRBV5-6,TRBD1,TRBJ1-2,TGTGCCAGCAGCCCACAGGGGAGAGGCCATGGCTACACCTTC,CASSPQGRGHGYTF